Here is one T cell receptor (beta chain) with its context. One end of the junction is discordant with germline, which a read error may explain. This sample is part of a study of blood T cell repertoires in COVID-19. Using immunoSEQ multiplex PCR, the repertoire was profiled, and TCRdb retains in-frame clones only, with some absent. Seen here are about 200,000 clones, roughly 86% observed once, and the top ten hold over 9.5%. The CDR3 totals 10 residues. Germline-derived CDR1 and CDR2 are KGHDR and SFDVKD. The chain couples TRBV24-1 to TRBJ1-2, with TRBD1 as a possible D gene (5 bases). The source of this sequence is a woman in her forties with acute or convalescent COVID-19. The sample consisted of peripheral blood. CDR3 amino acids: CATSDSTTVF. CDR3 nucleotides: TGTGCCACCAGTGATTCGACGACAGTCTTC.